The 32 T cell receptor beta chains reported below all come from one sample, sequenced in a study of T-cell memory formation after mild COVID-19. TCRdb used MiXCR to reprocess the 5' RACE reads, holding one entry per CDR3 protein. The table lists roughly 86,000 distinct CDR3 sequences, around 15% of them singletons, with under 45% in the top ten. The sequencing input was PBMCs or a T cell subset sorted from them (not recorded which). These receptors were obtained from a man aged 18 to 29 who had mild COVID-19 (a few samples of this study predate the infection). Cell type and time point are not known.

As DNA, the CDR3 is TGCAGCGTTGAAGACCGGGGCTACGACTATGGCTACACCTTC. It yields the protein CSVEDRGYDYGYTF. The chain has TRBV29-1 and TRBJ1-2; the D gene is possibly TRBD1 (5 bases). The CDR3 has 14 residues. The germline CDR1 and CDR2 sequences are SQVTM and ANQGSEA. The V end lost 0 bases, the J end lost 3 bases, and 11 bases lay between the germline ends.

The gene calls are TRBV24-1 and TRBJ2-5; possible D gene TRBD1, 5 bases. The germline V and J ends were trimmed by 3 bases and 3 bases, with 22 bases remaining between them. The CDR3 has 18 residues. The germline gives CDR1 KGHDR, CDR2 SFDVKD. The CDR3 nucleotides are TGTGCCACCAGTGATCCGACCCAAACAGGACGCCAGAAAGAGACCCAGTACTTC. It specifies CATSDPTQTGRQKETQYF.

The CDR3 region has the DNA TGTGCCTTACATCAGGGGTTAGCCTACGAGCAGTACTTC. Residues: CALHQGLAYEQYF. This chain links TRBV30 with TRBJ2-7; possible D gene TRBD1, 6 bases. Trimming stripped 7 bases from V and 2 bases from J, with 15 bases between. The germline V gene has CDR1 GTSNPN and CDR2 SVGIG (reference sequence). CDR3 length: 13 residues. Based on the CDR3 plus reference TRBV30 and TRBJ2-7, the full variable domain is SQTIHQWPATLVQPVGSPLSLECTVEGTSNPNLYWYRQAAGRGLQLLFYSVGIGQISSEVPQNLSASRPQDRQFILSSKKLLLSDSGFYLCALHQGLAYEQYFGPGTRLTVT.

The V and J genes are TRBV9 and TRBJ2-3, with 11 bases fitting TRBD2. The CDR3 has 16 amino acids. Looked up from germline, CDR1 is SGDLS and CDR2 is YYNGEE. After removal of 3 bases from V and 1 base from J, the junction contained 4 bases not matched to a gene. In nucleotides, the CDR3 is TGTGCCAGCAGCGGTAGCGGGGGGGTCGGCACAGATACGCAGTATTTT. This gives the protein CASSGSGGVGTDTQYF.

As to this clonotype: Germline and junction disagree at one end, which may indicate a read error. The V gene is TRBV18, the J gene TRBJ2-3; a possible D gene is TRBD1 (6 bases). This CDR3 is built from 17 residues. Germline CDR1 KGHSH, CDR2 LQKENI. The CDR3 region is CASSPPPRDISTDTQYF. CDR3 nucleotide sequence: TGTGCCAGCTCACCACCTCCCCGGGACATAAGCACAGATACACAGTATTTT.

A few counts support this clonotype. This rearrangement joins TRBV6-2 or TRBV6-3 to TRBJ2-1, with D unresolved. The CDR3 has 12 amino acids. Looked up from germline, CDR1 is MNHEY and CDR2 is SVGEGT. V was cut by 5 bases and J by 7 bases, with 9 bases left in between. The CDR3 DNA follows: TGTGCCAGCAGTCCCCTAGATAATGAGCAGTTCTTC. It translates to CASSPLDNEQFF.

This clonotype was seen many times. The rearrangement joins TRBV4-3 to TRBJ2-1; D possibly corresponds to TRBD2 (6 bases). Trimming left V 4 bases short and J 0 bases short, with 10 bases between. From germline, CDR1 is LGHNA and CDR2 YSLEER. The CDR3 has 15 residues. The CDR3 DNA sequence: TGCGCCAGCAGCCGGGACTTGAGCTCCTACAATGAGCAGTTCTTC. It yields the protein CASSRDLSSYNEQFF.

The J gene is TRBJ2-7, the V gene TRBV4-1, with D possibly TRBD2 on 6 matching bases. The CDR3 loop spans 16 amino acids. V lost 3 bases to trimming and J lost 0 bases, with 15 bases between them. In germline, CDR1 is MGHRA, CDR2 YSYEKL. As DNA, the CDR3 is TGCGCCAGCAGCCAGAGGGGCGGGGAAAACTCCTACGAGCAGTACTTC. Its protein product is CASSQRGGENSYEQYF.

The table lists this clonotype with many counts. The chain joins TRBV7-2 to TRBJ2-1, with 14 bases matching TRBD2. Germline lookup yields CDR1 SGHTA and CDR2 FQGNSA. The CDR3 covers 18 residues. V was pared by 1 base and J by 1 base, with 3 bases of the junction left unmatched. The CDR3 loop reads CASSLGGLAGGSYNEQFF. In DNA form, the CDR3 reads TGTGCCAGCAGCTTAGGTGGACTAGCGGGGGGTTCCTACAATGAGCAGTTCTTC.

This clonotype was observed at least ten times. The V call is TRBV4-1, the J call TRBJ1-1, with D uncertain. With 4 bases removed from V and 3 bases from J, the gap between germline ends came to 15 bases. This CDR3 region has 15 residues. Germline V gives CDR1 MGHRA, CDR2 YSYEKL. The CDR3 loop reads CASSLGSVGDTEAFF. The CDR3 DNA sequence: TGCGCCAGCAGCCTTGGATCGGTGGGAGACACTGAAGCTTTCTTT.

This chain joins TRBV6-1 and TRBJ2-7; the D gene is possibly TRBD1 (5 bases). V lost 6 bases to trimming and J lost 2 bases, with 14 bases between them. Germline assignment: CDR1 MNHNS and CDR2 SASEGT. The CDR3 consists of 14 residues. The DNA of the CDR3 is TGTGCCAGCAGGTCCAGACAGAAGACCTACGAGCAGTACTTC. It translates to CASRSRQKTYEQYF.

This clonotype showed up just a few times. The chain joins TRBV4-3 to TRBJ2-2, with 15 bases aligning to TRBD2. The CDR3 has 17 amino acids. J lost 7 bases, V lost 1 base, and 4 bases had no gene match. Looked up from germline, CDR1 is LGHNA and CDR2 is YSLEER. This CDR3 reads CASSQGTSGGAVGELFF. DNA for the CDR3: TGCGCCAGCAGCCAAGGGACTAGCGGGGGGGCCGTCGGGGAGCTGTTTTTT.

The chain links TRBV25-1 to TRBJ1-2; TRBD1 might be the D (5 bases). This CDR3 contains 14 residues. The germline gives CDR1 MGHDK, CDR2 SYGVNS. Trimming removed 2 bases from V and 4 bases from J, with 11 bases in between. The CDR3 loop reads CASSETQDFYGYTF. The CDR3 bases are TGTGCCAGCAGTGAAACACAGGATTTCTATGGCTACACCTTC.

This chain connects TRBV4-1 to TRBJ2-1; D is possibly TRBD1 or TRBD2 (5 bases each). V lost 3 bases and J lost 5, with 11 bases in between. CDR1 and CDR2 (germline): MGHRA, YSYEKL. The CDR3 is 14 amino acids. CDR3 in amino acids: CASSQGVGDNEQFF. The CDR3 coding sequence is TGCGCCAGCAGCCAGGGGGTAGGGGACAATGAGCAGTTCTTC.

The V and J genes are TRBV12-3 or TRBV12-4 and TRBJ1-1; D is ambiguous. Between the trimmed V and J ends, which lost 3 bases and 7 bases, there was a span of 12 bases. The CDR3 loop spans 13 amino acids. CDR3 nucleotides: TGTGCCAGCAGTTTCGGGCGGGCGGGTGAAGCTTTCTTT. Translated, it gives CASSFGRAGEAFF.

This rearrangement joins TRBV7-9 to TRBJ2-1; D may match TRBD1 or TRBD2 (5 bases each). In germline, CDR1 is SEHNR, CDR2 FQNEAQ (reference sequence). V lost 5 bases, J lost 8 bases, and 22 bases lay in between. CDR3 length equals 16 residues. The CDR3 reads CASSGTFRLASDEQFF. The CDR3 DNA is TGTGCCAGCAGCGGGACGTTTAGGCTAGCCTCCGATGAGCAGTTCTTC. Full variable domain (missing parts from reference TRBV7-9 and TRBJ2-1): DTGVSQNPRHKITKRGQNVTFRCDPISEHNRLYWYRQTLGQGPEFLTYFQNEAQLEKSRLLSDRFSAERPKGSFSTLEIQRTEQGDSAMYLCASSGTFRLASDEQFFGPGTRLTVL.

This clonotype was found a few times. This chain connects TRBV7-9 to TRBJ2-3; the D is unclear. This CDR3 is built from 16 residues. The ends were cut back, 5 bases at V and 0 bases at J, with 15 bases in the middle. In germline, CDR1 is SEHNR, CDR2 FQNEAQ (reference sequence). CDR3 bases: TGTGCCAGCAGCCCCCCCCTGCAGGTTAGCACAGATACGCAGTATTTT. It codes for CASSPPLQVSTDTQYF.

The DNA for the CDR3 is TGTGCCAGCAGTGGACAGGTTGATATCAATCAGCCCCAGCATTTT. It specifies CASSGQVDINQPQHF. V gene TRBV6-2 or TRBV6-3 combines with J gene TRBJ1-5; TRBD1 aligns across 7 bases. CDR3 length: 15 residues. Germline loops: CDR1 MNHEY, CDR2 SVGEGT. The junction had 7 bases not matched to a gene; V was cut back by 5 bases and J by 3 bases.

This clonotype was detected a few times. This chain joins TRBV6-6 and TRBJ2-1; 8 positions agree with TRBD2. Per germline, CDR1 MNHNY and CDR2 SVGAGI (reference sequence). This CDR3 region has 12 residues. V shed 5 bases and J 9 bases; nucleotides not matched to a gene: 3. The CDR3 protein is CASSPGGVEQFF. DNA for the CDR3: TGTGCCAGCAGTCCCGGGGGGGTTGAGCAGTTCTTC.

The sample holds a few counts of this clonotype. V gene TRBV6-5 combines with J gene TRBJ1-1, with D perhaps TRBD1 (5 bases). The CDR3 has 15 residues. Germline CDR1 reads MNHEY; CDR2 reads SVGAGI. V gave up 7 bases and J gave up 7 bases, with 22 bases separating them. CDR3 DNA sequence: TGTGCCAGCACTTCAGGAGCTACGGGACGGAGTGAAGCTTTCTTT. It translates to CASTSGATGRSEAFF.

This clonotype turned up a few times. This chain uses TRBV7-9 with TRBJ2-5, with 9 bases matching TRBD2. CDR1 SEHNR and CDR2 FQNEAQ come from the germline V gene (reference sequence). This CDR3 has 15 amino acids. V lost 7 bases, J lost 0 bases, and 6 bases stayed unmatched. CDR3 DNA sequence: TGTGCCAGCACGTGGCGGGGGGGGGACCAAGAGACCCAGTACTTC. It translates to CASTWRGGDQETQYF.

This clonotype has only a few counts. The CDR3 is CASSPQGASHNEQFF. The CDR3 DNA follows: TGTGCCAGCAGCCCCCAGGGGGCCTCTCACAATGAGCAGTTCTTC. The chain is built from TRBV7-9 and TRBJ2-1, with 8 bases fitting TRBD1. This CDR3 is built from 15 residues. Per the germline V gene, CDR1 is SEHNR and CDR2 is FQNEAQ (reference sequence). V shed 5 bases, J shed 5 bases, and the junction held 8 bases outside the gene matches.

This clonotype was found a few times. DNA for the CDR3: TGTGCTAGTGACCGCCGGGAGCGGGGGGGCGTGGAGACCCAGTACTTC. This encodes CASDRRERGGVETQYF. The chain joins TRBV12-5 to TRBJ2-5; 10 bases fit TRBD2. The CDR3 has 16 residues. Germline values: CDR1 LGHNT, CDR2 FRNRAP. Trimming at V came to 7 bases and at J to 5 bases, leaving 13 bases not matched to a gene.

The CDR3 DNA follows: TGTGCCAGCAGATCGGGACAGGGGTCCTACGAGCAGTACTTC. This gives the protein CASRSGQGSYEQYF. The J gene is TRBJ2-7, the V gene TRBV4-2, with 10 bases identical to TRBD1. This CDR3 has 14 residues. Germline V CDR1 and CDR2: LGHNA, YNFKEQ. The J segment lost 1 base and the V segment lost 6 bases, leaving 3 bases of the junction unmatched.

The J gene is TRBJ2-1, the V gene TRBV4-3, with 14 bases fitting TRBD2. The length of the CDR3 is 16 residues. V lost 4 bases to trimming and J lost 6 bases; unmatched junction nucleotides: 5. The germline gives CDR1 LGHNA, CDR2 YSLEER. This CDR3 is CASSPGLAGGSNEQFF. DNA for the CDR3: TGCGCCAGCAGCCCAGGACTAGCGGGGGGTTCCAATGAGCAGTTCTTC.

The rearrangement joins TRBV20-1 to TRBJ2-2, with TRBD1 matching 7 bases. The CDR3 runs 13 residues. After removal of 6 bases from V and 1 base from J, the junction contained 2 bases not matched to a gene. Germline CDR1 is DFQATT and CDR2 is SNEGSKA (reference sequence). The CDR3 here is CSAGGLNTGELFF. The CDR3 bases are TGCAGTGCAGGGGGCCTGAACACCGGGGAGCTGTTTTTT.

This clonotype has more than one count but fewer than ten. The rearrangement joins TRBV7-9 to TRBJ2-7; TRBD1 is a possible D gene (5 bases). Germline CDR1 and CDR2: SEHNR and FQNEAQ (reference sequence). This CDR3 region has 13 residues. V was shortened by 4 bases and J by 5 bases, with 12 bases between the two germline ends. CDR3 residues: CASSSQRQNEQYF. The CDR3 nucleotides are TGTGCCAGCAGCTCTCAAAGACAGAACGAGCAGTACTTC.

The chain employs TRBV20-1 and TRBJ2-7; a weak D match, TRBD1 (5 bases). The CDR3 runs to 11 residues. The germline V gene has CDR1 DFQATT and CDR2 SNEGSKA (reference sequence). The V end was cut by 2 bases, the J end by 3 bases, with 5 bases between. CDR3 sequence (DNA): TGCAGTGCTAGACAGGGCTACGAGCAGTACTTC. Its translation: CSARQGYEQYF.

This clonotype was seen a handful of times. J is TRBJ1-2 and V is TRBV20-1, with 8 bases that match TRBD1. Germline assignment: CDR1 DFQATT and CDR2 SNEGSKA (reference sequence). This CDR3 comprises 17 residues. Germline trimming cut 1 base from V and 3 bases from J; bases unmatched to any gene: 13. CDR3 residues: CSARGGQGTPFYYGYTF. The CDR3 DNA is TGCAGTGCTAGAGGTGGACAGGGCACACCTTTCTACTATGGCTACACCTTC.

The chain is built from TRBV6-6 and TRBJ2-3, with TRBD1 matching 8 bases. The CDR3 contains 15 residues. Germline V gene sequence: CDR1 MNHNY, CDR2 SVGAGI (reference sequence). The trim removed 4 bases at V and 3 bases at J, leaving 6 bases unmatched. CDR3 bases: TGTGCCAGCAGTTTCCGACAGGGGTCGACAGATACGCAGTATTTT. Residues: CASSFRQGSTDTQYF.

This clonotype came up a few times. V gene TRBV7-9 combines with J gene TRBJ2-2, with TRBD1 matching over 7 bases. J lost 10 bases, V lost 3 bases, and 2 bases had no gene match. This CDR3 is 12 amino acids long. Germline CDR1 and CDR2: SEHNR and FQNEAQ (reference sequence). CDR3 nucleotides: TGTGCCAGCAGCTTCGACAGGGAGGAGCTGTTTTTT. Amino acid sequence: CASSFDREELFF.

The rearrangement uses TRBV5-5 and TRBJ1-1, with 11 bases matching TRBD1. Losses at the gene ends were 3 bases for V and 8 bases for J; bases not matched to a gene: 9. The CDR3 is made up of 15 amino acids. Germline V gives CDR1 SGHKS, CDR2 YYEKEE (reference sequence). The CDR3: CASSYRTGGDWEAFF. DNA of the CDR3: TGTGCCAGCAGCTACCGGACAGGGGGCGATTGGGAAGCTTTCTTT.